Shown below are 15 T cell receptor beta chains from a single sample sequenced in a study of T cells after yellow fever vaccination. A single record per CDR3 protein comes from TCRdb applying MiXCR to the 5' RACE reads. Among a few hundred thousand distinct CDR3 sequences listed, 8.1% were seen once. The source material was PBMCs, sampled approximately 47 days after the first yellow fever vaccination. Source of these receptors: a young man who received the YFV17D yellow fever vaccine.

This rearrangement joins TRBV6-1 to TRBJ2-7; D possibly corresponds to TRBD2 (6 bases). This CDR3 has 15 amino acids. V was cut by 6 bases and J by 2 bases, with 17 bases left in between. CDR1 is MNHNS and CDR2 is SASEGT in the germline V gene. This CDR3 reads CASSDPLAKTYEQYF. CDR3 DNA sequence: TGTGCCAGCAGCGATCCTCTAGCGAAGACCTACGAGCAGTACTTC.

This clonotype was found a few times. The chain is built from TRBV12-3 or TRBV12-4 and TRBJ2-5, with no clear D. Trimming removed 4 bases at V and 4 bases at J, with 16 bases between. The CDR3 loop spans 15 amino acids. CDR3 protein: CASSSQDGKGETQYF. The CDR3 DNA reads as TGTGCCAGCAGTTCCCAAGACGGAAAGGGAGAGACCCAGTACTTC.

The table lists this clonotype with many counts. This chain connects TRBV5-5 to TRBJ2-7, with 7 bases aligning to TRBD1. V was pared by 5 bases and J by 6 bases, with 8 bases of the junction left unmatched. Germline assignment: CDR1 SGHKS and CDR2 YYEKEE (reference sequence). This CDR3 is built from 13 residues. The CDR3 loop reads CASRLTGFGEQYF. The CDR3 DNA is TGTGCCAGCAGGTTGACAGGGTTCGGCGAGCAGTACTTC.

The gene calls are TRBV12-3 or TRBV12-4 and TRBJ1-5; no definite D call. V lost 3 bases and J 2 bases, leaving 8 bases between the germline ends. The CDR3 is made up of 14 amino acids. The CDR3 is CASSFWQGNQPQHF. In DNA, the CDR3 is TGTGCCAGCAGTTTTTGGCAGGGCAATCAGCCCCAGCATTTT.

In its sample, this clonotype was seen a few times. CDR3 DNA: TGTGCCACCAGTGACCCTAAGCGGGGGGCCAACAATGAGCAGTTCTTC. Its protein is CATSDPKRGANNEQFF. The V gene is TRBV24-1, the J gene TRBJ2-1; 9 nucleotides match TRBD2. CDR1 KGHDR and CDR2 SFDVKD come from the germline V gene. V lost 4 bases and J lost 5; bases outside the gene matches: 8. The CDR3 is 16 residues long.

This clonotype was detected only a few times. J is TRBJ2-7 and V is TRBV7-2; no clear D gene. The CDR3 contains 13 residues. The germline gives CDR1 SGHTA, CDR2 FQGNSA. Trimming removed 5 bases from V and 0 bases from J, with 8 bases in between. DNA for the CDR3: TGTGCCAGCAGCCCAACACCCTCCTACGAGCAGTACTTC. Encoded protein: CASSPTPSYEQYF.

This clonotype was counted between two and nine times. V and J are TRBV7-9 and TRBJ2-2; TRBD2 might be the D (5 bases). CDR1 is SEHNR and CDR2 is FQNEAQ in the germline V gene (reference sequence). This CDR3 region has 13 residues. V was trimmed by 4 bases and J by 6 bases, leaving 9 bases between them. This CDR3 reads CASSSLVSGELFF. CDR3 DNA sequence: TGTGCCAGCAGCTCACTAGTTTCCGGGGAGCTGTTTTTT.

The V call is TRBV7-6, the J call TRBJ1-6; weak D call: TRBD1 (6 bases). The CDR3 length is 14 residues. The germline V gene has CDR1 SGHVS and CDR2 FNYEAQ. The ends were cut back, 0 bases at V and 10 bases at J, with 10 bases in the middle. This CDR3 is CASSLALTGSPLHF. In DNA form, the CDR3 reads TGTGCCAGCAGCTTAGCCCTAACAGGGTCACCCCTCCACTTT.

This clonotype has only a few counts. This chain connects TRBV5-1 to TRBJ2-5; D is possibly TRBD1 (5 bases). CDR1 and CDR2 from the germline V gene are SGHRS and YFSETQ. V shed 5 bases and J shed 1 base, with 12 bases lying between them. The CDR3 extends over 14 amino acids. CDR3 protein: CASRLQDAQETQYF. The CDR3 region has the DNA TGCGCCAGCAGGCTACAGGACGCCCAAGAGACCCAGTACTTC.

The chain joins TRBV25-1 to TRBJ2-4; D call uncertain. V lost 8 bases, J lost 1 base, and 12 bases lay in between. This CDR3 spans 14 amino acids. Germline V gene data show CDR1 as MGHDK and CDR2 as SYGVNS. The chain's CDR3 is CASVREWAKNIQYF. The CDR3 DNA is TGTGCCAGCGTTCGAGAATGGGCCAAAAACATTCAGTACTTC. The variable domain in full, completed from reference TRBV25-1 and TRBJ2-4, reads EADIYQTPRYLVIGTGKKITLECSQTMGHDKMYWYQQDPGMELHLIHYSYGVNSTEKGDLSSESTVSRIRTEHFPLTLESARPSHTSQYLCASVREWAKNIQYFGAGTRLSVL.

This clonotype was counted many times. V and J are TRBV7-9 and TRBJ2-4; 8 positions agree with TRBD1. V shed 0 bases, J shed 0 bases, and the junction held 4 bases outside the gene matches. This CDR3 is built from 17 residues. Germline V gives CDR1 SEHNR, CDR2 FQNEAQ (reference sequence). The CDR3 loop reads CASSLAGQAVAKNIQYF. The CDR3 DNA reads as TGTGCCAGCAGCTTAGCGGGACAGGCGGTAGCCAAAAACATTCAGTACTTC.

This clonotype was counted ten times or more. The V and J genes are TRBV7-2 and TRBJ2-4; 7 nucleotides match TRBD1. The CDR3 is made up of 16 amino acids. V was pared by 5 bases and J by 0 bases, with 7 bases of the junction left unmatched. Germline lookup yields CDR1 SGHTA and CDR2 FQGNSA. In DNA form, the CDR3 reads TGTGCCAGCAGCGTAATTGGACAGGTAGCCAAAAACATTCAGTACTTC. It specifies CASSVIGQVAKNIQYF.

V gene TRBV7-2 combines with J gene TRBJ2-7, with D maybe TRBD1 (5 bases). This CDR3 has 15 residues. Trimming took off 0 bases at V and 3 bases at J, with 12 bases between the two ends. Germline loops: CDR1 SGHTA, CDR2 FQGNSA. CDR3 in amino acids: CASSLALAGFYEQYF. CDR3 nucleotides: TGTGCCAGCAGCTTAGCGTTGGCAGGGTTCTACGAGCAGTACTTC.

CDR3 protein: CASSFPRETSGPTPSSYNEQFF. The CDR3 nucleotides are TGTGCCAGCAGCTTCCCCCGCGAGACTAGCGGGCCGACTCCCAGCTCCTACAATGAGCAGTTCTTC. The chain uses TRBV7-2 and TRBJ2-1; the match to TRBD2 covers 10 bases. The germline gives CDR1 SGHTA, CDR2 FQGNSA. The CDR3 covers 22 residues. V was clipped by 3 bases and J by 0 bases; unmatched bases: 20.

This clonotype has a handful of counts. This chain links TRBV4-3 with TRBJ2-5; a weak D match, TRBD2 (5 bases). Germline lookup yields CDR1 LGHNA and CDR2 YSLEER. The CDR3 contains 15 residues. Trimming took 0 bases from V and 5 from J, leaving 13 bases between them. CDR3 sequence: CASSQDLSWEETQYF. CDR3 sequence (DNA): TGCGCCAGCAGCCAAGATCTATCGTGGGAGGAGACCCAGTACTTC.